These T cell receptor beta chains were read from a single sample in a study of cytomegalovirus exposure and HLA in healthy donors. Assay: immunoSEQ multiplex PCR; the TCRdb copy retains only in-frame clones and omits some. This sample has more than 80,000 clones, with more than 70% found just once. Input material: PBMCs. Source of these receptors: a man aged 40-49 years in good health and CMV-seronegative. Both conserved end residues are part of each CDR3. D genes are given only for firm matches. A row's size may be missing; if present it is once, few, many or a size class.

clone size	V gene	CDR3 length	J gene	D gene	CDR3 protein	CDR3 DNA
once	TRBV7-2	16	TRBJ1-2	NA	CASSPETGTPNYGYTF	TGTGCCAGCAGCCCAGAAACCGGGACTCCTAACTATGGCTACACCTTC
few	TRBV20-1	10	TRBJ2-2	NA	CSAAFRELFF	TGCAGTGCCGCGTTCAGGGAGCTGTTTTTT
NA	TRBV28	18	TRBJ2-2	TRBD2	CASSSPVGGGTNTGALFF	TGTGCCAGCAGTTCCCCAGTTGGGGGAGGGACGAACACCGGGGCGCTGTTTTTT
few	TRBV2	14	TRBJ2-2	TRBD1	CASRRTGGVGELFF	TGTGCCAGCAGACGGACAGGGGGCGTCGGGGAGCTGTTTTTT
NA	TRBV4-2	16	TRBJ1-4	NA	CASSQQGRQSNEKLFF	TGTGCCAGCAGCCAACAGGGAAGACAGTCCAATGAAAAACTGTTTTTT
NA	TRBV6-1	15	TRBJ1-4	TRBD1	CASSDPGTGDEKLFF	TGTGCCAGCAGTGACCCCGGGACAGGGGATGAAAAACTGTTTTTT
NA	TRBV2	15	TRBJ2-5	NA	CASSEVPFSQETQYF	TGTGCCAGCAGTGAAGTTCCGTTCTCCCAAGAGACCCAGTACTTC
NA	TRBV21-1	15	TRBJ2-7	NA	CASLTSGGLSYEQYF	TGTGCCAGCCTGACTAGCGGGGGGCTCTCCTACGAGCAGTACTTC
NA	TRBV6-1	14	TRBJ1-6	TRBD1	CASSDGQGGSPLHF	TGTGCCAGCAGTGATGGACAGGGGGGATCACCCCTCCACTTT
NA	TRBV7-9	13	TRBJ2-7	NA	CASSLGGRYEQYF	TGTGCCAGCAGCTTAGGGGGCAGGTACGAGCAGTACTTC
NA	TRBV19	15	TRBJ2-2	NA	CASSTAGGNTGELFF	TGTGCCAGTAGTACGGCTGGAGGGAACACCGGGGAGCTGTTTTTT
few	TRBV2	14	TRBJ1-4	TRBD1	CASRGGQGHDSVFF	TGTGCCAGCAGAGGTGGACAGGGACATGATTCGGTGTTTTTT
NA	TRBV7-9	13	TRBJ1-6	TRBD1	CSSYEQGVSPLHF	TGTTCCAGCTATGAACAGGGGGTTTCACCCCTCCACTTT
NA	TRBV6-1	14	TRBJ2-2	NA	CASRNGAPTGELFF	TGTGCCAGCCGGAATGGAGCGCCCACCGGGGAGCTGTTTTTT
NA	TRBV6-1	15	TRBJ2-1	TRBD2	CASSSLAGAYNEQFF	TGTGCCAGCAGTTCTCTAGCGGGGGCCTACAATGAGCAGTTCTTC
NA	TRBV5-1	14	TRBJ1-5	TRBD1	CASSPGTGTQPQHF	TGCGCCAGCAGCCCCGGGACAGGGACTCAGCCCCAGCATTTT
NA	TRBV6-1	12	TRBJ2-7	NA	CASSEDRYEQYF	TGTGCCAGCAGTGAAGACAGGTACGAGCAGTACTTC
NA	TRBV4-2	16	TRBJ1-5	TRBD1	CASSQDGQGARQPQHF	TGTGCCAGCAGCCAAGACGGACAGGGGGCGCGACAGCCCCAGCATTTT
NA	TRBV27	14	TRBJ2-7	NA	CASSVRPGGAEQYF	TGTGCCAGCAGTGTACGCCCCGGAGGGGCCGAGCAGTACTTC
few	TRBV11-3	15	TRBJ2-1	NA	CASSLEPARLDEQFF	TGTGCCAGCAGCTTAGAACCGGCTAGATTGGATGAGCAGTTCTTC
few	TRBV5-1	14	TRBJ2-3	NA	CASATGSGEDTQYF	TGCGCCAGCGCTACAGGGTCCGGAGAGGATACGCAGTATTTT
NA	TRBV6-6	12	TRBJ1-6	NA	CASSREESPLHF	TGTGCCAGCAGTAGAGAAGAATCACCCCTCCACTTT
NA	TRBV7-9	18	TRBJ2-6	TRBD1	CASSLALTGGTGANVLTF	TGTGCCAGCAGCTTAGCGTTAACAGGGGGCACTGGGGCCAACGTCCTGACTTTC
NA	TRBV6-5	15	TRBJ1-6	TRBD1	CASRILGTGNSPLHF	TGTGCCAGCAGGATCCTTGGGACAGGGAATTCACCCCTCCACTTT
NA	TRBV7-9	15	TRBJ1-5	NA	CASSPDSNSNQPQHF	TGTGCCAGCAGCCCGGACAGCAATAGCAATCAGCCCCAGCATTTT
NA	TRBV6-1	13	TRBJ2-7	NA	CASSEGGRMKQYF	TGTGCCAGCAGTGAAGGGGGCAGGATGAAGCAGTACTTC
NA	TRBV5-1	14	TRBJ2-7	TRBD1	CASSTPTGGEEQYF	TGCGCCAGCAGCACCCCGACAGGGGGTGAAGAGCAGTACTTC
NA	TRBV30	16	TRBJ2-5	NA	CAWSGQDSVKEETQYF	TGTGCCTGGAGTGGCCAGGACAGCGTCAAGGAGGAGACCCAGTACTTC